Described below is a single T cell receptor (beta chain) sequence and its context. Its antigen is not known. Template was bulk tumor genomic DNA, roughly 580 ng per sample. Surgeons took several biopsies per primary tumor, spaced far apart, during surgery. With untreated, newly diagnosed non-small cell lung cancer, the patients went on to undergo curative surgery. The TCR beta CDR3 region underwent multiplex PCR amplification with 32 V and 13 J primers. One entry per CDR3 protein results from TCRdb running MiXCR on the multiplex PCR reads. The profile shows approximately 14,000 distinct CDR3 sequences, 25% to 35% of them singletons. This record comes from a study of immune heterogeneity within non-small cell lung tumors. Study-wide points: While identical dominant CDR3 beta clonotypes recurred across tumor sites within a patient, high-frequency clones unique to individual sites also appeared. Local T-cell clonality tracked moderately but significantly with local tumor mutational burden, giving an R of about 0.31.

Germline CDR1 and CDR2: SGDLS and YYNGEE. The V gene lost 2 bases and the J gene lost 2 bases, with 10 bases spanning the gap. CDR3 size: 15 residues. This sequence joins TRBV9 and TRBJ1-4; weak D call: TRBD1 (5 bases). The receptor comes from a man between 40 and 49 years old with non-small cell lung cancer. Material for sequencing was lung tumor tissue. CDR3 loop: CASSVEGMTNEKLFF. The CDR3 bases are TGTGCCAGCAGCGTTGAGGGGATGACTAATGAAAAACTGTTTTTT.